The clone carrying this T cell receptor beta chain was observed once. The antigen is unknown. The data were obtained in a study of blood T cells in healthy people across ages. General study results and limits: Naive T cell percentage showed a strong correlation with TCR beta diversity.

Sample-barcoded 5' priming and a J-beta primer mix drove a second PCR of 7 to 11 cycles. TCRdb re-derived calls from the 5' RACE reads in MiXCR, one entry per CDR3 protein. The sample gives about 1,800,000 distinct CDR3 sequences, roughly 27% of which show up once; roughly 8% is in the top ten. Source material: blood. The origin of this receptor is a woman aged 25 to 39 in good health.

CDR3 in DNA: TGTGCCAGTAGTATACAGGGCAAGGGTTATGGCTACACCTTC. Protein product: CASSIQGKGYGYTF. The chain is built from TRBV19 and TRBJ1-2; maybe TRBD1 (5 bases). CDR1 is LNHDA, CDR2 SQIVND, per germline (reference sequence). V was shortened by 2 bases and J by 5 bases, with 12 bases between the two germline ends. This CDR3 is built from 14 residues.